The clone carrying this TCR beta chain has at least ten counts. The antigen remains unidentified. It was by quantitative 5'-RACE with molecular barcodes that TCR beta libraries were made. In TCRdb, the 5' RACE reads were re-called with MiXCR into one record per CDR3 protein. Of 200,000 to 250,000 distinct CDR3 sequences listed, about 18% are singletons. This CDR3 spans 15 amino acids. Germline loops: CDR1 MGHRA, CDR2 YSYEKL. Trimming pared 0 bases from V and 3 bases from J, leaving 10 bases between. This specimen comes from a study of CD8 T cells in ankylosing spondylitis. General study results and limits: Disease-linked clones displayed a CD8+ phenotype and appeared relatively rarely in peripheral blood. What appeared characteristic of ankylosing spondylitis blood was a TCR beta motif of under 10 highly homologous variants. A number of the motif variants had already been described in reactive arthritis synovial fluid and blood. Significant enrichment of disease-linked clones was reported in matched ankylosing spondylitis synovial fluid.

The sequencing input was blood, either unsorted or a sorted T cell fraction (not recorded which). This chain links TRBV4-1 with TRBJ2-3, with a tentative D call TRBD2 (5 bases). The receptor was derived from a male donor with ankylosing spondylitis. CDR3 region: CASSQDNTRTDTQYF. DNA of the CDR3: TGCGCCAGCAGCCAAGATAATACTAGGACAGATACGCAGTATTTT.